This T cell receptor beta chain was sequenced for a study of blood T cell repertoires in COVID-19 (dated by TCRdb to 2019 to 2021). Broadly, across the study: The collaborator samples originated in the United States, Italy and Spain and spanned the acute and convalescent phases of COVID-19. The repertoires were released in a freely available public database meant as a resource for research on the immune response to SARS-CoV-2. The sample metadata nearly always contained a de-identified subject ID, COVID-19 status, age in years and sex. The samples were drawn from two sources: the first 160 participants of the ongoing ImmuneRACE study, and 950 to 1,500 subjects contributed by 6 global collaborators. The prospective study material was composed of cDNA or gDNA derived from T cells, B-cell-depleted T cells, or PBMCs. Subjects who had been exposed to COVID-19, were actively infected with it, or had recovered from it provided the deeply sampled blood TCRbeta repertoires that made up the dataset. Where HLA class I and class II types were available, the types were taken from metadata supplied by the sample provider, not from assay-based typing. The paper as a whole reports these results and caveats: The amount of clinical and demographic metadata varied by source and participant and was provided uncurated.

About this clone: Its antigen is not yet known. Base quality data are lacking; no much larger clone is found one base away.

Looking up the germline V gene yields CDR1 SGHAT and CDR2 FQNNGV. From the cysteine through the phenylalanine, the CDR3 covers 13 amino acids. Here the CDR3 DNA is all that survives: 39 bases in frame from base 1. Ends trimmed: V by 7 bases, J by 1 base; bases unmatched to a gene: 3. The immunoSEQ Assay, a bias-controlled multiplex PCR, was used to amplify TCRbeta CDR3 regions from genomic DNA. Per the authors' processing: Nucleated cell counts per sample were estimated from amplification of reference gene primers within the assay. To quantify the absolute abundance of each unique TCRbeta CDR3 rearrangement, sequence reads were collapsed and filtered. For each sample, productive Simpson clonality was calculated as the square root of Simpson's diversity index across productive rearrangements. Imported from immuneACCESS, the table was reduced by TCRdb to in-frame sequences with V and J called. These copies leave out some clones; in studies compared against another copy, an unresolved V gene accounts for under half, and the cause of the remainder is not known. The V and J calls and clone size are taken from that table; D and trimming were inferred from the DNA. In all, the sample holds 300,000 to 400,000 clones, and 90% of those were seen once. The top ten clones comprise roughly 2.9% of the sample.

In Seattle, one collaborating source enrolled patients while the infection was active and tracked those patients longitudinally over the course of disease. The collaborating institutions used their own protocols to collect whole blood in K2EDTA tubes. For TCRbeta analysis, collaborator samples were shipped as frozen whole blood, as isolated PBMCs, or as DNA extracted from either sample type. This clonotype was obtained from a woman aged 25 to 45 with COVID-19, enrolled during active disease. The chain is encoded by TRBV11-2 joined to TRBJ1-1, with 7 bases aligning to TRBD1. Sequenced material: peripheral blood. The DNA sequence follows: TGTGCCAGCACCAGGACAGGGAACACTGAAGCTTTCTTT. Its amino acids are CASTRTGNTEAFF.